This TCR beta chain comes out of a study of blood T cell repertoires in COVID-19. CDR1 and CDR2 (germline): KGHSH, LQKENI. The CDR3 sequence is 14 residues long. With V trimmed by 5 bases and J by 2 bases, 4 bases remained unmatched. The protocol was immunoSEQ multiplex PCR, while the TCRdb copy is restricted to in-frame clones and leaves out a portion. The sample shows 65,000 to 90,000 clones, about 83% of them seen only once. Source material: peripheral blood. The J gene is TRBJ2-5, the V gene TRBV18; 8 bases agree with TRBD1. The clonotype originates from an elderly woman with acute or convalescent COVID-19. The CDR3 sequence is CASSAGTGQETQYF. Written as DNA, the CDR3 is TGTGCCAGCTCAGCCGGGACAGGACAAGAGACCCAGTACTTC.